This TCR beta chain is from a study of CD4 T cell repertoires in COVID-19. Study context: Other coronavirus spike proteins restimulated relabeled CFSE-low cells expanded with IL-2 for around 10 days.

CFSE-labeled cells were stimulated with autologous monocytes plus recombinant SARS-CoV-2 spike or nucleoprotein. Donors had recovered from mild-to-severe COVID-19. Within the sample, this clone is medium-sized. Antigen specificity is unknown. Study-wide results and caveats: Some SARS-CoV-2 clonotypes, between about 6.5 and 26%, recurred in SARS-CoV and/or HKU1 cultures.

Some clones are missing from TCRdb's copy, which holds only in-frame ones; the method was immunoSEQ multiplex PCR. The data contain around 670 clones, 11% of them singletons. The sample here was effector memory CD4+ T cells, cultured in vitro, taken after recovery from COVID-19. The receptor comes from a human donor who had COVID-19.

The CDR3: CASSIGVGISNQPQHF. The CDR3 nucleotides are TGTGCCAGTAGTATCGGAGTCGGAATTAGCAATCAGCCCCAGCATTTT. V usage is TRBV19 and J usage is TRBJ1-5; D uncertain. The V gene lost 3 bases and the J gene lost 0 bases, with 12 bases spanning the gap. Germline V gene sequence: CDR1 LNHDA, CDR2 SQIVND (reference sequence). This CDR3 comprises 16 residues.